A single sample gave rise to the 6 T cell receptor beta chains below, sequenced in a study of T cells expressing NK-cell markers (dated by TCRdb to the early 2020s). Libraries were made using 5' RACE. Instrument on record: Illumina HiSeq 2000. The reads went through TCRdb reprocessing, and each CDR3 protein sequence gets one entry with no DNA. The table kept for this sample lists 300,000 to 500,000 distinct CDR3 sequences. Of the sample, about 10% is held by the ten largest clones. Input material: blood T cells: a sorted CD56 or NKG2C T cell subset, CD4+ or CD8+ T cells, or bulk PBMC T cells (not recorded which). Source of these receptors: a woman in her fifties or sixties in good health. Donor details come from another sample of the same person, matched by shared clones.

This rearrangement joins TRBV4-1 to TRBJ1-1; TCRdb indicates TRBD1, and absent DNA this call remains unverified. The CDR3 has 16 amino acids. Germline V gene lookup returns CDR1 MGHRA and CDR2 YSYEKL. This CDR3 reads CASSQEQDRGNTEAFF.

The V gene is TRBV20-1, the J gene TRBJ2-1. This CDR3 comprises 13 residues. The germline gives CDR1 DFQATT, CDR2 SNEGSKA (reference sequence). This CDR3 reads CSARDLLSNEQFF.

The rearrangement joins TRBV9 to TRBJ2-3; checking the TCRdb D call of TRBD2 is not possible without DNA. There are 15 residues in the CDR3. Per the germline V gene, CDR1 is SGDLS and CDR2 is YYNGEE. CDR3: CASSALAGDTDTQYF.

V usage is TRBV2 and J usage is TRBJ2-3. CDR1 is SNHLY, CDR2 FYNNEI, per germline. This CDR3 has 13 residues. CDR3 loop: CASSRNLQEPQYF. Variable domain in full (rest from reference TRBV2 and TRBJ2-3): EPEVTQTPSHQVTQMGQEVILRCVPISNHLYFYWYRQILGQKVEFLVSFYNNEISEKSEIFDDQFSVERPDGSNFTLKIRSTKLEDSAMYFCASSRNLQEPQYFGPGTRLTVL.

The chain combines TRBV24-1 with TRBJ2-7; TCRdb indicates TRBD2, and absent DNA this call remains unverified. The length of the CDR3 is 16 residues. Germline V gene sequence: CDR1 KGHDR, CDR2 SFDVKD. The CDR3: CATSDSQRTATYEQYF.

The J gene is TRBJ2-3, the V gene TRBV12-3 or TRBV12-4; the D call from TCRdb, TRBD2, cannot be confirmed without DNA. This CDR3 region has 15 residues. CDR3: CASSLGVRVTDTQYF.